The T cell receptor beta chain described here comes from a study of T cell responses to AZD1222 COVID-19 vaccine (dated by TCRdb to the early 2020s). Concerning the study at large: Because spike-specific TCR depth and breadth did not differ between the two schedules, AZD1222 recipients who got a second dose at roughly 4 weeks were pooled with those who got a second dose at roughly 12 weeks. A total of around 240 trial participants underwent TCR sequencing, of whom under 220 had received two doses of AZD1222 and approximately 26 had received two doses of the MenACWY control vaccine. Enrollment into the trials was organized by age into subgroups of 18-55, 56-69 and 70-plus years, and those subgroups contained roughly 140, 27 and 60 TCR-sequenced participants, respectively.

What the time point label conveys for this sample: baseline before first vaccination. The vaccinee samples were drawn from two UK trials, COV001 and COV002, one of which was a single-blind randomized controlled phase 2/3 trial testing AZD1222 (ChAdOx1 nCoV-19) in healthy adults. For TCRbeta chain sequencing, PBMC samples from trial participants were taken at day 0 and at day 28 after the second dose. The cysteine opens and the phenylalanine closes a CDR3 of 15 amino acids. The sequence is cut down to CDR3 DNA, 45 bases in frame from base 1. At the junction V is shortened by 3 bases and J by 4 bases, with 15 bases in between. The germline V gene provides CDR1 MGHRA and CDR2 YSYEKL. What the work shows at the level of the full study, not this receptor alone: Because no samples from the day 14 peak response were available, repertoires could be characterized only after the peak T cell response. Participants were mostly white British and included more females than males, and it was suggested by the authors that clonal diversity may have been underestimated. The 56-69-year group was small, and its depth increase did not reach significance, likely because of low power. After two AZD1222 doses, spike-specific TCR breadth and depth were significantly higher than at day 0 and than in MenACWY recipients. Reportedly, almost half of the unique spike-specific TCRs recognized epitopes lying outside the regions that are mutated in the B.1.351 and B.1.1.7 variants. The vaccine-associated CD4 TCRs covered the entire spike protein, and the dominant responses fell in regions 160-218 and 743-854. Only five or six AZD1222 recipients were SARS-CoV-2 seropositive at baseline, limiting conclusions about previously exposed vaccinees.

As regards this clone: Its binding antigen is unknown. No much larger clone is present one base from it, and per-base qualities are unavailable.

The CDR3 regions of human TCRbeta chains were analyzed by immunosequencing. The study's processing was this. Repertoire TCRs were checked for matches against a reference library of SARS-CoV-2-specific TCRs that had been generated using the MIRA antigen-specificity platform. Breadth was defined as the fraction of unique TCRs that were SARS-CoV-2-associated, and depth was defined as the fraction of total T cells that were SARS-CoV-2-associated. Using the MIRA data, each spike-specific TCR was mapped to the spike region that the TCR reacts to and placed in a CD4 or CD8 class. Log10-transformed breadth and depth values were compared by one-way ANOVA with Sidak's multiple comparisons tests. TCRdb carries this immuneACCESS record with in-frame sequences only. Its versions omit some clonotypes, under half of them owing to an unresolved V gene in the studies checked, with the rest unexplained. V, J and clone size are taken as reported in that table, and D and trimming were inferred from the DNA itself. The sample profile shows about 140,000 clones; roughly 92% of them were found once. The ten top clones hold around 1.7% of the sample.

Sequencing was performed on peripheral blood, taken on day 0 of AZD1222 vaccination. Recombination linked TRBV4-1 to TRBJ2-5, with the D assignment possibly TRBD1 or TRBD2, given 5 matching bases for each. The TCR originated in an adult in good health. Here is the DNA: TGCGCCAGCAGCCAGGGGCAGGGTGAGGGAGAGACCCAGTACTTC. The encoded protein is CASSQGQGEGETQYF.